This T cell receptor beta chain was sequenced for a study of regulatory T cells in long-lasting Graves disease. This clonotype was recorded many times. Researchers made TCR beta libraries by using iRepertoire HTBI primers and running Arm-PCR on CDR3 regions. MiXCR was run by TCRdb on the multiplex PCR reads, yielding one entry per CDR3 protein. The data show a few hundred thousand distinct CDR3 sequences, roughly 12% seen once. Time point specified: newly diagnosed GD, antithyroid drugs for less than 3 months. From RNA extracted from PBMCs, the TCR library was made. Peripheral blood, roughly 9.2 milliliters per patient, was collected in EDTA tubes. Looked up from germline, CDR1 is DFQATT and CDR2 is SNEGSKA (reference sequence). V lost 5 bases and J lost 3, with 11 bases in between. The CDR3 runs 13 residues. These same data were also listed under a study on T cells in Graves' hyperthyroidism and ophthalmopathy.

The sequences come from peripheral blood mononuclear cells (PBMCs), collected at new diagnosis, from a patient treated with antithyroid drugs. The sequence came from a woman younger than 35 with Graves disease. The V and J genes are TRBV20-1 and TRBJ1-5; possible D gene TRBD1, 5 bases. CDR3 protein: CSAPDSLNQPQHF. DNA of the CDR3: TGCAGTGCTCCAGACAGCCTCAATCAGCCCCAGCATTTT.